This T cell receptor beta chain was identified in a study of spatial heterogeneity in lung cancer. The V and J ends lost 3 bases and 0 bases, in that order; junction bases with no gene match: 4. The length of the CDR3 is 15 residues. Germline V gene sequence: CDR1 KGHSH, CDR2 LQKENI. Each CDR3 protein gets one entry after TCRdb re-called the 5' RACE reads with MiXCR. In the table there are 28,000 or so distinct CDR3 sequences, roughly 13% of which are singletons. Study-level results: Ubiquitous, expanded tumor-derived TCRs were more frequently observed in blood at resection than at follow-up.

Ten or more counts support this clonotype. Antigen: not known. As for time point: sample taken at primary tumor resection. Tumor, nontumor lung or frozen PBMC supplied whole RNA, sequenced without sorting. A total of some 70 untreated early-stage non-small cell lung cancer patients served as donors. This clonotype was obtained from a female donor with early-stage non-small cell lung cancer. V and J are TRBV18 and TRBJ1-2; TRBD1 matches at 7 bases. The sequencing used PBMCs, collected at surgery. For the CDR3, the DNA is TGTGCCAGCTCACCTGGGACAGAAACTAACTATGGCTACACCTTC. It specifies CASSPGTETNYGYTF. Full variable domain (rest looked up from reference TRBV18 and TRBJ1-2): NAGVMQNPRHLVRRRGQEARLRCSPMKGHSHVYWYRQLPEEGLKFMVYLQKENIIDESGMPKERFSAEFPKEGPSILRIQQVVRGDSAAYFCASSPGTETNYGYTFGSGTRLTVV.